The 4 T cell receptor beta chains below all came from one sample that was sequenced in a study of tumor and adjacent non-tumor tissue in lung cancer. TCRbeta libraries were built with three rounds of nested PCR, modified from ARM-PCR. TCRdb re-called the multiplex PCR reads through MiXCR, storing one row per CDR3 protein. Of 80,000 to 100,000 distinct CDR3 sequences in the sample, about 80% are singletons; the top ten hold about 29%. RNA was extracted from bulk tissue without any cell sorting. This non-tumor lung sample came from over 3 cm beyond the tumor edge. The sequencing input was distant non-tumor lung tissue. The receptors derive from a man aged 60 to 75 with small cell lung cancer.

Comments on this clonotype: The junction does not match germline at one end; this may be a read error. J is TRBJ2-3 and V is TRBV7-3; a possible D gene is TRBD1 (6 bases). The closer fit of TRBJ1-5 to the DNA end suggests the J call may be wrong. The germline gives CDR1 SGHTA, CDR2 FQGTGA. This CDR3 region has 15 residues. For the CDR3, the DNA is TGTGCCAACAGCTCCCGACAGGATGTAGGAGATACGCAGCATTTT. This sequence encodes CANSSRQDVGDTQHF.

This clonotype was seen at least ten times. The chain joins TRBV5-1 to TRBJ1-5; a weak D match, TRBD1 (6 bases). V dropped 1 base and J dropped 7 bases, with 12 bases sitting between them. The CDR3 spans 14 residues. The V gene's germline CDR1 is SGHRS and CDR2 YFSETQ. The CDR3 loop is CASSLWGLDQPQHF. DNA of the CDR3: TGCGCCAGCAGCTTGTGGGGGCTTGACCAGCCCCAGCATTTT. Variable domain in full (rest from reference TRBV5-1 and TRBJ1-5): KAGVTQTPRYLIKTRGQQVTLSCSPISGHRSVSWYQQTPGQGLQFLFEYFSETQRNKGNFPGRFSGRQFSNSRSEMNVSTLELGDSALYLCASSLWGLDQPQHFGDGTRLSIL.

Many counts were recorded for this clonotype. CDR3: CASSQDATYNEQFF. The CDR3 DNA reads as TGCGCCAGCAGCCAAGACGCGACCTACAATGAGCAGTTCTTC. The gene calls are TRBV4-1 and TRBJ2-1; D unclear. The V gene's germline CDR1 is MGHRA and CDR2 YSYEKL. This CDR3 is 14 amino acids long. V was shortened by 0 bases and J by 2 bases, with 5 bases between the two germline ends.

The chain recombines TRBV11-2 with TRBJ2-1, with D tentatively TRBD1 (5 bases). V lost 11 bases, J lost 8 bases, and 22 bases lay in between. The CDR3 extends over 14 amino acids. The germline gives CDR1 SGHAT, CDR2 FQNNGV. This CDR3 reads CACQEWQGDDEQFF. CDR3 nucleotide sequence: TGTGCCTGCCAGGAGTGGCAGGGCGACGATGAGCAGTTCTTC.